This paragraph covers one T cell receptor beta chain sequence. An approximately 0.45-1 mL peripheral blood aliquot was taken intraoperatively from four of eight donors. The entry originates in a study of human thymus T cells. Germline values: CDR1 MNHEY, CDR2 SVGAGI. V shed 2 bases and J shed 1 base, with 11 bases lying between them. The CDR3 length is 15 residues. Sequenced by immunoSEQ multiplex PCR; TCRdb stores in-frame clones only, minus some. Of roughly 54,000 clones detected, around 94% appear once; the ten largest clones hold nearly 6%. This receptor was obtained from a boy younger than two with a congenital heart defect but otherwise immunologically healthy. The rearrangement joins TRBV6-5 to TRBJ1-2; TRBD1 might be the D (5 bases). The sequencing input was blood. CDR3 loop: CASSYGQGHNYGYTF. CDR3 sequence (DNA): TGTGCCAGCAGTTACGGGCAGGGTCATAACTATGGCTACACCTTC.